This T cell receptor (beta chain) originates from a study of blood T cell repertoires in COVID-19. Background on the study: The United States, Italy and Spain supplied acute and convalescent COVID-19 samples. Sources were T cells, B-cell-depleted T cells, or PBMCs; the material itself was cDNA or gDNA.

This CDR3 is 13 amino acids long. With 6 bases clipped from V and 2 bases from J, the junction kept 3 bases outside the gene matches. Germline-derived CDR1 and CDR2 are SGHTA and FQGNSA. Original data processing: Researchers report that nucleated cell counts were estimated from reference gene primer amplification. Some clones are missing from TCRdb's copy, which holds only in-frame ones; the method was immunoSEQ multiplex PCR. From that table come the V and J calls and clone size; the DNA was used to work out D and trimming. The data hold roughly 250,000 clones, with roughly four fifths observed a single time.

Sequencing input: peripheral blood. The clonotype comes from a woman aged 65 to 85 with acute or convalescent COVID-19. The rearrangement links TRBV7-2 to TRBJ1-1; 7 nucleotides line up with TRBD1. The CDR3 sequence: CASRRTGNTEAFF. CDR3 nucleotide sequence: TGTGCCAGCAGACGGACAGGAAACACTGAAGCTTTCTTT.